The 18 T cell receptor beta chains reported below all come from one sample, sequenced in a study of blood T cells in healthy people across ages. The use of a sample-barcoded 5' primer and a J-beta primer mix characterized a second PCR of roughly 6 to 12 cycles. TCRdb called the 5' RACE reads again in MiXCR, with one record for every CDR3 protein. The sample holds about 630,000 distinct CDR3 sequences, around 20% seen once. Material: blood. The receptor source for this set is a man between 70 and 80 years old in good health.

At least ten counts were recorded for this clonotype. V usage is TRBV20-1 and J usage is TRBJ2-7; 9 nucleotides match TRBD1. The CDR3 is 16 amino acids. Trimming took 1 base from V and 0 from J; bases not matched to a gene: 7. Per germline, CDR1 DFQATT and CDR2 SNEGSKA (reference sequence). The CDR3 DNA follows: TGCAGTGCTAGAGGAGTGGGACAGGGAAGCTCCTACGAGCAGTACTTC. Translated: CSARGVGQGSSYEQYF.

This clonotype was counted only a few times. The gene calls are TRBV20-1 and TRBJ2-3; TRBD2 matches 12 bases. The germline CDR1 and CDR2 sequences are DFQATT and SNEGSKA (reference sequence). The ends lost 4 bases at V and 5 bases at J; junction bases unmatched: 7. The CDR3 contains 15 residues. The CDR3 region is CSATRLAGALDTQYF. For the CDR3, the DNA is TGCAGTGCTACAAGACTAGCGGGAGCTTTAGATACGCAGTATTTT.

This clonotype turned up a few times. This sequence joins TRBV29-1 and TRBJ2-5, with D unresolved. The assigned J gene may be wrong: the sequence end matches TRBJ2-7 better. Germline loops: CDR1 SQVTM, CDR2 ANQGSEA. The CDR3 is 12 residues long. CDR3 nucleotide sequence: TGCAGCGTTGGACTGGGTCGGGACGAGCAGTACTTC. It specifies CSVGLGRDEQYF.

This clonotype was detected a few times. The V and J genes are TRBV25-1 and TRBJ1-4; 8 bases are shared with TRBD1. V lost 1 base and J lost 6; bases outside the gene matches: 7. Germline V gives CDR1 MGHDK, CDR2 SYGVNS. This CDR3 comprises 16 residues. The CDR3 sequence: CASSESGQGVYEKLFF. CDR3 coding DNA: TGTGCCAGCAGTGAATCAGGACAGGGAGTTTATGAAAAACTGTTTTTT.

This clonotype was seen many times. The rearrangement links TRBV5-6 to TRBJ1-2; 9 positions match TRBD1. Per the germline V gene, CDR1 is SGHDT and CDR2 is YYEEEE. J gave up 8 bases and V 4 bases, and 9 bases lay outside the gene matches. There are 14 residues in the CDR3. CDR3 DNA: TGTGCCAGCAGCCTAAATGGACAGGGGATCGGCTACACCTTC. This sequence encodes CASSLNGQGIGYTF.

This clonotype appeared a few times. An end of the junction does not agree with germline; a read error may underlie this. This sequence joins TRBV20-1 and TRBJ2-7; 9 nucleotides line up with TRBD2. CDR1 DFQATT and CDR2 SNEGSKA come from the germline V gene (reference sequence). The CDR3 extends over 16 amino acids. The DNA of the CDR3 is TGCAGTGTTAGAGATAAACCGGGACTAGCCTTTTACGAGCAGTACTTC. It yields the protein CSVRDKPGLAFYEQYF.

The CDR3 loop is CASHKEVYQETQYF. The CDR3 bases are TGTGCCAGCCACAAGGAGGTTTACCAAGAGACCCAGTACTTC. This chain connects TRBV7-8 to TRBJ2-7; D may be TRBD2 (5 bases). With the DNA end fitting TRBJ2-5 better, the J assignment may be wrong. The CDR3 runs to 14 residues. Germline CDR1 SGHVS, CDR2 FQNEAQ.

CDR3 residues: CASTTSRGPDGELFF. Here the CDR3 DNA reads TGTGCCAGCACGACTTCTAGGGGGCCTGACGGGGAGCTGTTTTTT. The rearrangement joins TRBV27 to TRBJ2-2; 7 nucleotides agree with TRBD1. Trimming took 7 bases from V and 7 from J; bases not matched to a gene: 12. CDR1 is MNHEY, CDR2 SMNVEV, per germline (reference sequence). The CDR3 contains 15 residues.

J is TRBJ2-2 and V is TRBV20-1; tentatively, D is TRBD2 (5 bases). The germline V gene has CDR1 DFQATT and CDR2 SNEGSKA (reference sequence). The CDR3 totals 15 residues. With 0 bases removed from V and 4 bases from J, the gap between germline ends came to 12 bases. The chain's CDR3 is CSAREGSSLTGELFF. CDR3 coding DNA: TGCAGTGCTAGAGAGGGGAGTTCGCTCACCGGGGAGCTGTTTTTT.

The gene calls are TRBV20-1 and TRBJ2-5; tentative D call: TRBD2 (5 bases). The CDR3 contains 13 residues. Looked up from germline, CDR1 is DFQATT and CDR2 is SNEGSKA (reference sequence). Trimming shortened V by 3 bases and J by 5 bases, and 13 bases separated the two germline ends. The CDR3 region has the DNA TGCAGTGCTAGCTTGCCTAGCCGGGAGACCCAGTACTTC. Its translation is CSASLPSRETQYF.

The table lists this clonotype with a few counts. The rearrangement uses TRBV30 and TRBJ2-1; no clear D. The CDR3 length is 13 residues. The V end was cut by 6 bases, the J end by 0 bases, with 9 bases between. Germline values: CDR1 GTSNPN, CDR2 SVGIG (reference sequence). CDR3 sequence (DNA): TGTGCCTGCGCCTTGAGCTCCTACAATGAGCAGTTCTTC. As protein: CACALSSYNEQFF.

V usage is TRBV5-1 and J usage is TRBJ2-1; perhaps TRBD1 as D (6 bases). Germline values: CDR1 SGHRS, CDR2 YFSETQ. The CDR3 has 15 amino acids. Deletions cut 4 bases from V and 2 bases from J, with 13 bases between. The CDR3 spells CASSPRTVTYNEQFF. CDR3 DNA sequence: TGCGCCAGCAGCCCAAGGACAGTCACCTACAATGAGCAGTTCTTC. Full variable domain (outside the CDR3, taken from reference TRBV5-1 and TRBJ2-1): KAGVTQTPRYLIKTRGQQVTLSCSPISGHRSVSWYQQTPGQGLQFLFEYFSETQRNKGNFPGRFSGRQFSNSRSEMNVSTLELGDSALYLCASSPRTVTYNEQFFGPGTRLTVL.

This clonotype has just a few counts. The rearrangement uses TRBV10-3 and TRBJ2-7; tentatively, D is TRBD2 (5 bases). V lost 0 bases and J 0 bases, leaving 9 bases between the germline ends. The CDR3 contains 15 residues. CDR1 is ENHRY and CDR2 is SYGVKD in the germline V gene. The CDR3 nucleotides are TGTGCCATCAGTGAGTCGACTACCAGCTCCTACGAGCAGTACTTC. Translation: CAISESTTSSYEQYF.

This clonotype was found a few times. This rearrangement joins TRBV5-5 to TRBJ2-7; D might be TRBD1 or TRBD2, each matching 5 bases. CDR3 length: 13 amino acids. The V end was cut by 4 bases, the J end by 10 bases, with 18 bases between. In germline, CDR1 is SGHKS, CDR2 YYEKEE (reference sequence). The CDR3 coding sequence is TGTGCCAGCAGCACCAACCGGGACGGCCTTCAGTACTTC. Its translation: CASSTNRDGLQYF.

The V gene is TRBV9, the J gene TRBJ2-5, with D possibly TRBD2 on 5 matching bases. The end of the DNA is better explained by TRBJ2-1, so the J call may be wrong. Germline V lookup: CDR1 SGDLS, CDR2 YYNGEE. This CDR3 comprises 13 residues. This CDR3 reads CASSVDRGARQFF. The CDR3 DNA reads TGTGCCAGCAGCGTAGATCGGGGTGCAAGGCAGTTCTTC.

CDR3 nucleotides: TGTGCCAGCAGTTTAGGAGGCACTCGTACCTACAATGAGCAGTTCTTC. Translated, it gives CASSLGGTRTYNEQFF. The rearrangement joins TRBV12-3 or TRBV12-4 to TRBJ2-1, with D uncertain. Trimming removed 1 base from V and 2 bases from J, with 12 bases in between. This CDR3 comprises 16 residues.

This clonotype has a handful of counts. The rearrangement joins TRBV5-1 to TRBJ2-5; 11 bases agree with TRBD2. Per germline, CDR1 SGHRS and CDR2 YFSETQ. The trim removed 4 bases at V and 3 bases at J, leaving 8 bases unmatched. The CDR3 consists of 16 residues. For the CDR3, the DNA is TGCGCCAGCAGCCCGAATCCGGGACTAGCGGAAGAGACCCAGTACTTC. Amino acids: CASSPNPGLAEETQYF.

There are a few counts of this clonotype. CDR3 region: CATSTKGFGGYNEQFF. In DNA form, the CDR3 reads TGTGCCACCAGCACCAAGGGGTTCGGAGGATACAATGAGCAGTTCTTC. The chain links TRBV15 to TRBJ2-1; D is possibly TRBD1 or TRBD2 (5 bases each). Between the trimmed V and J ends, which lost 4 bases and 4 bases, there was a span of 17 bases. The CDR3 loop spans 16 amino acids. Germline V gene sequence: CDR1 LNHNV, CDR2 YYDKDF (reference sequence).